This T cell receptor beta chain was profiled in a study of T-cell memory formation after mild COVID-19. Study-level points and caveats: The study found balanced CD4/CD8 in clones contracting day 15 to 85 and a CD4+ lean in later expanders.

In the case of this clonotype: As yet, its antigen is unknown.

V was cut by 8 bases and J by 8 bases, with 10 bases left in between. CDR3 size: 11 residues. The germline V gene encodes CDR1 MDHEN and CDR2 SYDVKM. TCRdb fed the 5' RACE reads into MiXCR, producing one record per CDR3 protein. The sample lists some 300,000 distinct CDR3 sequences; about 20% were seen once. The specimen sequenced was PBMCs or a T cell subset sorted from them (not recorded which). The clonotype was recovered from a young man who had mild COVID-19 (a few samples of this study predate the infection). Cell type and time point are not known. The chain links TRBV28 to TRBJ2-1; D remains ambiguous. Written as DNA, the CDR3 is TGTGCCAGCGGGTTCCCACATGAGCAGTTCTTC. Protein sequence: CASGFPHEQFF.